This passage covers 21 T cell receptor beta chains from one sample sequenced in a study of CD8 T cells in ankylosing spondylitis. TCRdb independently ran MiXCR on the 5' RACE reads; one entry per CDR3 protein. The sample includes approximately 290,000 distinct CDR3 sequences, 20% of them seen just once. The sequenced material came from blood, either unsorted or a sorted T cell fraction (not recorded which). Receptors were obtained from a female donor with ankylosing spondylitis or in good health (not recorded which).

The rearrangement links TRBV7-2 to TRBJ2-1, with D perhaps TRBD1 (5 bases). The CDR3 loop spans 13 amino acids. The germline V gene has CDR1 SGHTA and CDR2 FQGNSA. Trimming removed 5 bases at V and 10 bases at J, with 15 bases between. CDR3 sequence (DNA): TGTGCCAGCAGCCAACGGCAGGGCGTCGAGCAGTTCTTC. Protein: CASSQRQGVEQFF. Looking up the rest from reference TRBV7-2 and TRBJ2-1 gives the full variable domain: GAGVSQSPSNKVTEKGKDVELRCDPISGHTALYWYRQSLGQGLEFLIYFQGNSAPDKSGLPSDRFSAERTGGSVSTLTIQRTQQEDSAVYLCASSQRQGVEQFFGPGTRLTVL.

The J gene is TRBJ1-4, the V gene TRBV11-1, with a weak D call TRBD1 (5 bases). With 8 bases removed from V and 10 bases from J, the gap between germline ends came to 5 bases. The CDR3 is made up of 9 amino acids. Germline loops: CDR1 SGHAT, CDR2 FQDESV (reference sequence). CDR3 residues: CASGGKLFF. The CDR3 nucleotides are TGTGCCAGCGGGGGAAAACTGTTTTTT.

A few counts support this clonotype. The J gene is TRBJ2-3, the V gene TRBV25-1; 8 bases line up with TRBD2. The J segment lost 0 bases and the V segment lost 3 bases, leaving 2 bases of the junction unmatched. The CDR3 totals 15 residues. Germline V gives CDR1 MGHDK, CDR2 SYGVNS. This chain's CDR3 is CASSDPSGSTDTQYF. The DNA of the CDR3 is TGTGCCAGCAGTGACCCTAGCGGGAGCACAGATACGCAGTATTTT.

This clonotype was seen more than once but under ten times. The rearrangement joins TRBV6-5 to TRBJ2-7; 8 positions match TRBD1. The V segment lost 2 bases and the J segment 4 bases; nucleotides outside the gene matches: 4. The CDR3 has 14 residues. Germline V CDR1 and CDR2: MNHEY, SVGAGI. This CDR3 is CASSYGQGGYEQYF. The CDR3 DNA sequence: TGTGCCAGCAGTTACGGACAGGGAGGTTACGAGCAGTACTTC.

In this sample, this clonotype turned up a few times. The chain uses TRBV9 and TRBJ2-1; no clear D gene. This CDR3 contains 14 residues. The V end was cut by 0 bases, the J end by 6 bases, with 10 bases between. Germline values: CDR1 SGDLS, CDR2 YYNGEE. This CDR3 reads CASSVAPGGNEQFF. The CDR3 bases are TGTGCCAGCAGCGTAGCCCCCGGTGGCAATGAGCAGTTCTTC.

There are a few counts of this clonotype. This chain joins TRBV20-1 and TRBJ1-5; D possibly corresponds to TRBD1 (6 bases). CDR3 length: 15 residues. Trimming stripped 3 bases from V and 6 bases from J, with 18 bases between. Per germline, CDR1 DFQATT and CDR2 SNEGSKA (reference sequence). The CDR3: CSARRRQVFGQPQHF. CDR3 nucleotides: TGCAGTGCTAGGAGGCGACAGGTTTTTGGTCAGCCCCAGCATTTT.

The V call is TRBV27, the J call TRBJ2-3; D possibly corresponds to TRBD2 (5 bases). Germline loops: CDR1 MNHEY, CDR2 SMNVEV (reference sequence). The CDR3 loop spans 13 amino acids. The ends were cut back, 5 bases at V and 4 bases at J, with 10 bases in the middle. CDR3 amino acids: CASSSGGSDTQYF. The DNA of the CDR3 is TGTGCCAGCAGTAGCGGTGGCTCAGATACGCAGTATTTT.

This clonotype was found a few times. The J gene is TRBJ2-7, the V gene TRBV7-2, with 7 bases identical to TRBD1. Germline V gene lookup returns CDR1 SGHTA and CDR2 FQGNSA. There are 15 residues in the CDR3. With 0 bases clipped from V and 4 bases from J, the junction kept 6 bases outside the gene matches. CDR3 in amino acids: CASSLAHDREYEQYF. Here the CDR3 DNA reads TGTGCCAGCAGCTTAGCGCACGACAGGGAGTACGAGCAGTACTTC.

The chain has TRBV20-1 and TRBJ2-3; a possible D gene is TRBD2 (7 bases). This CDR3 is built from 15 residues. Trimming took 3 bases from V and 3 from J, leaving 16 bases between them. Germline assignment: CDR1 DFQATT and CDR2 SNEGSKA (reference sequence). DNA of the CDR3: TGCAGTGCTAGGGGGGGGGGCGGAGGGACAGATACGCAGTATTTT. Its translation is CSARGGGGGTDTQYF.

This clonotype appeared a few times. This sequence joins TRBV18 and TRBJ1-1; TRBD1 is a possible D gene (5 bases). The CDR3 runs to 13 residues. The V end lost 2 bases, the J end lost 7 bases, and 11 bases lay between the germline ends. Germline loops: CDR1 KGHSH, CDR2 LQKENI. CDR3 sequence reads: CASSPSEGNEAFF. The CDR3 DNA reads TGTGCCAGCTCACCATCCGAGGGGAATGAAGCTTTCTTT.

The table lists this clonotype with a few counts. This rearrangement joins TRBV12-3 or TRBV12-4 to TRBJ1-4; 7 positions agree with TRBD1. CDR3 length equals 14 residues. Losses at the gene ends were 6 bases for V and 4 bases for J; bases not matched to a gene: 5. DNA of the CDR3: TGTGCCAGCAGCTCCGGGACAGATAATGAAAAACTGTTTTTT. It translates to CASSSGTDNEKLFF.

The rearrangement uses TRBV10-2 and TRBJ2-7; D is perhaps TRBD1 or TRBD2 (5 bases each). Trimming removed 6 bases from V and 2 bases from J, with 11 bases in between. This CDR3 region has 13 residues. Germline lookup yields CDR1 WSHSY and CDR2 SAAADI. DNA for the CDR3: TGCGCCAGCAGGGGGACCCCCGCCTACGAGCAGTACTTC. This encodes CASRGTPAYEQYF.

This clonotype was counted at least ten times. The chain combines TRBV3-1 with TRBJ2-5; 7 bases line up with TRBD1. CDR1 is LGHDT and CDR2 is YNNKEL in the germline V gene (reference sequence). The CDR3 has 13 residues. V shed 3 bases, J shed 2 bases, and the junction held 0 bases outside the gene matches. The CDR3 bases are TGTGCCAGCAGCCAGACAGGGCAAGAGACCCAGTACTTC. This encodes CASSQTGQETQYF.

The sample holds a few counts of this clonotype. This rearrangement joins TRBV2 to TRBJ2-1, with 9 bases aligning to TRBD2. CDR1 SNHLY and CDR2 FYNNEI come from the germline V gene. This CDR3 spans 15 amino acids. V was clipped by 8 bases and J by 4 bases; unmatched bases: 9. CDR3 loop: CASSDSSGGYNEQFF. The CDR3 nucleotides read TGTGCCAGCTCCGATAGTAGCGGGGGTTACAATGAGCAGTTCTTC. Together with reference TRBV2 and TRBJ2-1, the CDR3 gives the full variable domain: EPEVTQTPSHQVTQMGQEVILRCVPISNHLYFYWYRQILGQKVEFLVSFYNNEISEKSEIFDDQFSVERPDGSNFTLKIRSTKLEDSAMYFCASSDSSGGYNEQFFGPGTRLTVL.

This clonotype was seen many times. The CDR3 DNA reads as TGTGCCAGCCGCCTTAGGGGGCCCACAGATACGCAGTATTTT. It encodes CASRLRGPTDTQYF. The chain recombines TRBV5-6 with TRBJ2-3, with TRBD1 matching over 7 bases. The CDR3 is 14 amino acids. Germline V gene lookup returns CDR1 SGHDT and CDR2 YYEEEE. Germline trimming cut 7 bases from V and 2 bases from J; bases unmatched to any gene: 7. Supplemented by reference TRBV5-6 and TRBJ2-3, the full variable domain reads DAGVTQSPTHLIKTRGQQVTLRCSPKSGHDTVSWYQQALGQGPQFIFQYYEEEERQRGNFPDRFSGHQFPNYSSELNVNALLLGDSALYLCASRLRGPTDTQYFGPGTRLTVL.

This sequence joins TRBV5-4 and TRBJ2-1, with 15 bases that match TRBD2. With 4 bases clipped from V and 3 bases from J, the junction kept 2 bases outside the gene matches. Germline V CDR1 and CDR2: SGHNT, YYREEE (reference sequence). The CDR3 totals 16 residues. In DNA form, the CDR3 reads TGTGCCAGCAGCCGGACTAGCGGGAGGGACTACAATGAGCAGTTCTTC. It translates to CASSRTSGRDYNEQFF.

This chain joins TRBV9 and TRBJ1-6, with unresolved D. The V gene lost 2 bases and the J gene lost 7 bases, with 10 bases spanning the gap. Germline V lookup: CDR1 SGDLS, CDR2 YYNGEE. This CDR3 comprises 14 residues. The CDR3 sequence: CASSVQPVNSPLHF. CDR3 in DNA: TGTGCCAGCAGCGTTCAACCAGTCAATTCACCCCTCCACTTT. Together with reference TRBV9 and TRBJ1-6, the CDR3 gives the full variable domain: DSGVTQTPKHLITATGQRVTLRCSPRSGDLSVYWYQQSLDQGLQFLIQYYNGEERAKGNILERFSAQQFPDLHSELNLSSLELGDSALYFCASSVQPVNSPLHFGNGTRLTVT.

V usage is TRBV29-1 and J usage is TRBJ2-1, with D maybe TRBD2 (6 bases). This CDR3 contains 15 residues. V was cut by 3 bases and J by 0 bases, with 12 bases left in between. CDR1 is SQVTM and CDR2 is ANQGSEA in the germline V gene. For the CDR3, the DNA is TGCAGCGTTGATCCTAGCGCGAGCTCCTACAATGAGCAGTTCTTC. The encoded protein is CSVDPSASSYNEQFF.

This clonotype was recorded a few times. V is TRBV27 and J is TRBJ1-4; no clear D. This CDR3 spans 12 amino acids. In germline, CDR1 is MNHEY, CDR2 SMNVEV (reference sequence). V lost 2 bases and J lost 7, with 5 bases in between. CDR3 bases: TGTGCCAGCAGTTTAACTGGTGAAAAACTGTTTTTT. Its translation is CASSLTGEKLFF.

The V call is TRBV12-3 or TRBV12-4, the J call TRBJ2-6; 8 bases fit TRBD1. The CDR3 runs 19 residues. The V gene end was trimmed by 3 bases and the J gene end by 0 bases; junction bases not matched to a gene: 10. This chain's CDR3 is CASSLRSQGAGSGANVLTF. As DNA, the CDR3 is TGTGCCAGCAGTTTGAGGAGCCAGGGGGCAGGCTCTGGGGCCAACGTCCTGACTTTC.

This clonotype turned up a few times. This chain joins TRBV4-3 and TRBJ2-7; 8 bases are a match to TRBD2. CDR3 size: 17 residues. The V gene's germline CDR1 is LGHNA and CDR2 YSLEER. With V trimmed by 0 bases and J by 5 bases, 12 bases remained unmatched. In DNA form, the CDR3 reads TGCGCCAGCAGCCAAGACCCCGCCGGCGGGAGGATCGACGAGCAGTACTTC. Translated: CASSQDPAGGRIDEQYF.